The rows below give T cell receptor beta chains drawn from one sample of a study of control samples from healthy donors and cancer patients. Method: immunoSEQ multiplex PCR; TCRdb's copy keeps in-frame clones and lacks some. The repertoire consists of over 150,000 clones, with under 95% occurring once and the leading ten covering about 1.5%. Sequenced input: blood. The source of these receptors is a woman under 30 in good health. Each CDR3 is given with its conserved first and last residue. A D gene is named only where the DNA matches it firmly. Clone sizes are given selectively: once, few, many, or a class where the clone is expanded.

size: -
D: -
J: TRBJ1-1
V: TRBV18
CDR3: CASSGGGTEAFF
DNA: TGTGCCAGCTCCGGGGGGGGAACTGAAGCTTTCTTT

size: -
D: TRBD2
J: TRBJ2-1
V: TRBV11-3
CDR3: CASSLDPPASGDNEQFF
DNA: TGTGCCAGCAGCTTAGATCCCCCAGCTAGCGGGGACAATGAGCAGTTCTTC

size: -
D: -
J: TRBJ1-6
V: TRBV12-5
CDR3: CASSSYNSPLHF
DNA: TGTGCTAGTAGCTCCTATAATTCACCCCTCCACTTT

size: -
D: -
J: TRBJ2-3
V: TRBV7-9
CDR3: CASSKAGGGTDTQYF
DNA: TGTGCCAGCAGCAAAGCGGGCGGTGGCACAGATACGCAGTATTTT

size: -
D: -
J: TRBJ2-1
V: TRBV3-1/TRBV3-2
CDR3: CASSQERTSCEQFF
DNA: TGTGCCAGCAGCCAAGAACGTACCTCTTGCGAGCAGTTCTTC

size: -
D: -
J: TRBJ2-1
V: TRBV7-9
CDR3: CASSLNFWASGDEQFF
DNA: TGTGCCAGCAGCTTAAACTTCTGGGCCTCAGGGGATGAGCAGTTCTTC

size: -
D: TRBD1
J: TRBJ2-3
V: TRBV7-2
CDR3: CASSSLGQGTDTQYF
DNA: TGTGCCAGCAGCTCCCTGGGACAGGGGACAGATACGCAGTATTTT

size: -
D: -
J: TRBJ1-1
V: TRBV7-8
CDR3: CASSTNHPGGPPIEAFF
DNA: TGTGCCAGCAGCACAAACCATCCTGGGGGACCCCCGATTGAAGCTTTCTTT

size: -
D: -
J: TRBJ2-1
V: TRBV20-1
CDR3: CSASRGGGSMGEQFF
DNA: TGCAGTGCTAGTAGGGGCGGGGGCTCGATGGGTGAGCAGTTCTTC

size: few
D: -
J: TRBJ2-5
V: TRBV2
CDR3: CASSDPGETQYF
DNA: TGTGCCAGCAGTGACCCGGGTGAGACCCAGTACTTC

size: -
D: -
J: TRBJ2-2
V: TRBV28
CDR3: CASSFPGELFF
DNA: TGTGCCAGCAGTTTTCCCGGGGAGCTGTTTTTT

size: -
D: -
J: TRBJ1-5
V: TRBV27
CDR3: CASSLLAGTQPQHF
DNA: TGTGCCAGCAGTTTATTGGCAGGGACTCAGCCCCAGCATTTT

size: -
D: -
J: TRBJ1-5
V: TRBV11-2
CDR3: CASSFGGDQPQHF
DNA: TGTGCCAGCAGCTTCGGGGGGGATCAGCCCCAGCATTTT

size: -
D: -
J: TRBJ1-4
V: TRBV19
CDR3: CASSDLGQPNEKLFF
DNA: TGTGCCAGTAGTGATTTAGGACAGCCTAATGAAAAACTGTTTTTT

size: once
D: TRBD2
J: TRBJ2-2
V: TRBV7-6
CDR3: CASSLGGGGKLFF
DNA: TGTGCCAGCAGCTTAGGGGGGGGAGGAAAGCTGTTTTTT

size: -
D: -
J: TRBJ2-3
V: TRBV19
CDR3: CASSIARRDTDTQYF
DNA: TGTGCCAGTAGTATAGCACGCCGGGATACAGATACGCAGTATTTT

size: -
D: -
J: TRBJ1-3
V: TRBV11-2
CDR3: CASSPVLTGGGNTIYF
DNA: TGTGCCAGCAGCCCAGTTCTCACAGGCGGTGGAAACACCATATATTTT

size: -
D: TRBD1
J: TRBJ2-2
V: TRBV3-1/TRBV3-2
CDR3: CASSQGTGWGAGELFF
DNA: TGTGCCAGCAGCCAGGGGACAGGTTGGGGGGCCGGGGAGCTGTTTTTT

size: few
D: -
J: TRBJ1-1
V: TRBV21-1
CDR3: CASSSVYRGWNTEAFF
DNA: TGTGCCAGCAGCTCTGTGTACAGGGGCTGGAACACTGAAGCTTTCTTT

size: -
D: -
J: TRBJ2-6
V: TRBV5-4
CDR3: CASSPIHSGANVLTF
DNA: TGTGCCAGCAGCCCTATCCACTCTGGGGCCAACGTCCTGACTTTC

size: -
D: -
J: TRBJ2-7
V: TRBV3-1/TRBV3-2
CDR3: CASSQEPHEQYF
DNA: TGTGCCAGCAGCCAAGAACCCCACGAGCAGTACTTC

size: -
D: TRBD1
J: TRBJ2-1
V: TRBV27
CDR3: CASSGPDRGSYNEQFF
DNA: TGTGCCAGCAGTGGGCCAGACAGGGGCTCCTACAATGAGCAGTTCTTC

size: -
D: -
J: TRBJ1-1
V: TRBV7-7
CDR3: CASSFDPEAEAFF
DNA: TGTGCTAGCAGCTTTGACCCGGAAGCTGAAGCTTTCTTT

size: -
D: TRBD1
J: TRBJ1-1
V: TRBV5-6
CDR3: CASSLDGLRTGAIKAFF
DNA: TGTGCCAGCAGCTTGGACGGCTTAAGGACAGGGGCAATTAAAGCTTTCTTT